These T cell receptor beta chains were read from a single sample in a study of CD8+ T cells in alopecia areata. Sequenced by immunoSEQ multiplex PCR; TCRdb stores in-frame clones only, minus some. Here the sample spans 200,000 to 250,000 clones, more than 45% being singletons. The sample in question was CD4+ T cells sorted from blood, obtained at week 4, from a patient treated with tofacitinib. Receptor source: a human donor with alopecia areata. Each CDR3 is given with its conserved first and last residue. The order of the fields is D gene, V gene, clone size, J gene, CDR3 protein, CDR3 DNA. D genes are given only for firm matches. Clone size appears in some rows only: once, few, many, or a class for an expanded clone.

D gene: .
V gene: TRBV19
clone size: few
J gene: TRBJ2-4
CDR3 protein: CASSPLADRKNIQYF
CDR3 DNA: TGTGCCAGTAGCCCCTTGGCGGACCGTAAAAACATTCAGTACTTC

D gene: .
V gene: TRBV20-1
clone size: .
J gene: TRBJ2-7
CDR3 protein: CSASALDEQYF
CDR3 DNA: TGCAGTGCTAGCGCCCTCGACGAGCAGTACTTC

D gene: .
V gene: TRBV11-2
clone size: .
J gene: TRBJ1-1
CDR3 protein: CASSLRRAGAGTEAFF
CDR3 DNA: TGTGCCAGCAGCTTACGTCGGGCAGGGGCCGGCACTGAAGCTTTCTTT

D gene: TRBD2
V gene: TRBV29-1
clone size: .
J gene: TRBJ2-2
CDR3 protein: CSGRTSGTGELFF
CDR3 DNA: TGCAGCGGCCGGACTAGCGGGACCGGGGAGCTGTTTTTT

D gene: .
V gene: TRBV7-2
clone size: .
J gene: TRBJ2-5
CDR3 protein: CASSKVQETQYF
CDR3 DNA: TGTGCCAGCAGCAAGGTCCAAGAGACCCAGTACTTC

D gene: .
V gene: TRBV30
clone size: .
J gene: TRBJ1-2
CDR3 protein: CAWSQGDGGYTF
CDR3 DNA: TGTGCCTGGAGCCAGGGAGATGGGGGCTACACCTTC

D gene: .
V gene: TRBV15
clone size: .
J gene: TRBJ1-2
CDR3 protein: CATSRDTGGYTF
CDR3 DNA: TGTGCCACCAGCAGAGATACGGGGGGCTACACCTTC

D gene: .
V gene: TRBV29-1
clone size: .
J gene: TRBJ2-7
CDR3 protein: CSVEDLSKEYF
CDR3 DNA: TGCAGCGTTGAAGATCTCTCCAAGGAGTACTTC

D gene: .
V gene: TRBV27
clone size: .
J gene: TRBJ1-1
CDR3 protein: CASSLGGVGTEAFF
CDR3 DNA: TGTGCCAGCAGTTTGGGGGGGGTAGGCACTGAAGCTTTCTTT

D gene: .
V gene: TRBV30
clone size: .
J gene: TRBJ2-3
CDR3 protein: CAWSVLGDTQYF
CDR3 DNA: TGTGCCTGGAGTGTACTCGGTGATACGCAGTATTTT

D gene: TRBD2
V gene: TRBV6-1
clone size: .
J gene: TRBJ2-3
CDR3 protein: CASSLAGRTDTQYF
CDR3 DNA: TGTGCCAGCAGTTTAGCGGGGCGCACAGATACGCAGTATTTT

D gene: TRBD1
V gene: TRBV18
clone size: .
J gene: TRBJ2-6
CDR3 protein: CASSTSDRVLGGANVLTF
CDR3 DNA: TGTGCCAGCTCAACCTCCGACAGGGTTTTGGGTGGGGCCAACGTCCTGACTTTC

D gene: TRBD1
V gene: TRBV11-2
clone size: .
J gene: TRBJ2-1
CDR3 protein: CASSGKDRATVEQFF
CDR3 DNA: TGTGCCAGCAGCGGCAAGGACAGGGCTACCGTTGAGCAGTTCTTC

D gene: .
V gene: TRBV11-1
clone size: .
J gene: TRBJ2-3
CDR3 protein: CASSLKGPTDTQYF
CDR3 DNA: TGTGCCAGCAGCTTGAAAGGGCCGACAGATACGCAGTATTTT

D gene: .
V gene: TRBV30
clone size: once
J gene: TRBJ2-7
CDR3 protein: CAWSRDEQYF
CDR3 DNA: TGTGCCTGGAGCCGGGACGAGCAGTACTTC

D gene: TRBD1
V gene: TRBV2
clone size: .
J gene: TRBJ2-2
CDR3 protein: CASSGQGATGELFF
CDR3 DNA: TGTGCCAGCAGTGGTCAGGGGGCCACCGGGGAGCTGTTTTTT

D gene: TRBD1
V gene: TRBV29-1
clone size: .
J gene: TRBJ2-5
CDR3 protein: CSVDTGGETQYF
CDR3 DNA: TGCAGCGTCGACACAGGGGGGGAGACCCAGTACTTC

D gene: .
V gene: TRBV25-1
clone size: .
J gene: TRBJ1-1
CDR3 protein: CASSESKLMNTEAFF
CDR3 DNA: TGTGCCAGCAGTGAATCGAAGCTCATGAACACTGAAGCTTTCTTT

D gene: .
V gene: TRBV6-1
clone size: .
J gene: TRBJ2-3
CDR3 protein: CASSDVGGSTDTQYF
CDR3 DNA: TGTGCCAGCAGTGACGTCGGCGGGAGCACAGATACGCAGTATTTT

D gene: .
V gene: TRBV29-1
clone size: few
J gene: TRBJ2-7
CDR3 protein: CSVAPSRSHEQYF
CDR3 DNA: TGCAGCGTTGCCCCGAGCAGGAGCCACGAGCAGTACTTC

D gene: .
V gene: TRBV7-8
clone size: .
J gene: TRBJ2-3
CDR3 protein: CASSLVAPDTQYF
CDR3 DNA: TGTGCCAGCAGCTTAGTAGCCCCAGATACGCAGTATTTT

D gene: .
V gene: TRBV4-3
clone size: .
J gene: TRBJ2-6
CDR3 protein: CASSQESHLGPGANVLTF
CDR3 DNA: TGCGCCAGCAGCCAAGAGAGTCACTTGGGACCTGGGGCCAACGTCCTGACTTTC

D gene: TRBD1
V gene: TRBV30
clone size: .
J gene: TRBJ2-5
CDR3 protein: CAWSRILPGQQETQYF
CDR3 DNA: TGTGCCTGGAGTCGTATCCTACCGGGACAGCAAGAGACCCAGTACTTC

D gene: .
V gene: TRBV5-1
clone size: once
J gene: TRBJ1-1
CDR3 protein: CASSPIDGNTEAFF
CDR3 DNA: TGCGCCAGCAGCCCCATAGATGGGAACACTGAAGCTTTCTTT

D gene: .
V gene: TRBV5-6
clone size: few
J gene: TRBJ2-6
CDR3 protein: CASSAINSGANVLTF
CDR3 DNA: TGTGCCAGCAGCGCGATCAACTCTGGGGCCAACGTCCTGACTTTC

D gene: .
V gene: TRBV7-7
clone size: .
J gene: TRBJ2-3
CDR3 protein: CASSKDGGVGDTQYF
CDR3 DNA: TGTGCCAGCAGTAAAGACGGGGGCGTCGGAGATACGCAGTATTTT

D gene: TRBD1
V gene: TRBV29-1
clone size: .
J gene: TRBJ2-1
CDR3 protein: CSVGGTGGHEQFF
CDR3 DNA: TGCAGCGTTGGGGGGACAGGGGGACATGAGCAGTTCTTC

D gene: .
V gene: TRBV29-1
clone size: .
J gene: TRBJ2-5
CDR3 protein: CSPRLGETQYF
CDR3 DNA: TGCAGCCCACGGCTGGGGGAGACCCAGTACTTC

D gene: .
V gene: TRBV5-1
clone size: once
J gene: TRBJ1-6
CDR3 protein: CASSPQSGGDNSPLHF
CDR3 DNA: TGCGCCAGCAGCCCACAAAGCGGGGGGGATAATTCACCCCTCCACTTT

D gene: TRBD1
V gene: TRBV19
clone size: .
J gene: TRBJ2-7
CDR3 protein: CASSTDRGKEQYF
CDR3 DNA: TGTGCCAGTAGTACCGACAGGGGAAAGGAGCAGTACTTC

D gene: TRBD2
V gene: TRBV18
clone size: .
J gene: TRBJ2-5
CDR3 protein: CASSSGLAGKETQYF
CDR3 DNA: TGTGCCAGCTCCTCCGGGCTAGCGGGAAAAGAGACCCAGTACTTC

D gene: .
V gene: TRBV5-1
clone size: .
J gene: TRBJ1-2
CDR3 protein: CASSLFPDTDYGYTF
CDR3 DNA: TGCGCCAGCAGCTTGTTCCCCGACACCGACTATGGCTACACCTTC

D gene: .
V gene: TRBV7-2
clone size: .
J gene: TRBJ2-1
CDR3 protein: CASSQFLDYNEQFF
CDR3 DNA: TGTGCCAGCAGCCAGTTCTTAGACTACAATGAGCAGTTCTTC

D gene: .
V gene: TRBV29-1
clone size: once
J gene: TRBJ1-2
CDR3 protein: CSVGGLSNYGYTF
CDR3 DNA: TGCAGCGTTGGAGGCCTGTCTAACTATGGCTACACCTTC

D gene: .
V gene: TRBV11-2
clone size: .
J gene: TRBJ2-5
CDR3 protein: CASSLERVETQYF
CDR3 DNA: TGTGCCAGCAGCTTAGAGAGGGTGGAGACCCAGTACTTC

D gene: TRBD1
V gene: TRBV9
clone size: few
J gene: TRBJ2-5
CDR3 protein: CASSTDRDTQYF
CDR3 DNA: TGTGCCAGCAGCACCGACAGGGACACCCAGTACTTC

D gene: .
V gene: TRBV4-2
clone size: few
J gene: TRBJ2-7
CDR3 protein: CASSLGGTAAYEQYF
CDR3 DNA: TGTGCCAGCAGCCTCGGCGGGACAGCCGCCTACGAGCAGTACTTC

D gene: .
V gene: TRBV30
clone size: .
J gene: TRBJ2-3
CDR3 protein: CAWSVGTDTQYF
CDR3 DNA: TGTGCCTGGAGTGTGGGCACAGATACGCAGTATTTT

D gene: TRBD1
V gene: TRBV18
clone size: .
J gene: TRBJ2-1
CDR3 protein: CASSPFRQGAYNEQFF
CDR3 DNA: TGTGCCAGCTCACCATTCAGACAGGGGGCGTACAATGAGCAGTTCTTC

D gene: .
V gene: TRBV7-6
clone size: .
J gene: TRBJ2-2
CDR3 protein: CASSLDKQRNTGELFF
CDR3 DNA: TGTGCCAGCAGCTTAGATAAGCAGAGGAACACCGGGGAGCTGTTTTTT

D gene: .
V gene: TRBV7-8
clone size: .
J gene: TRBJ2-7
CDR3 protein: CASMGEWSYEQYF
CDR3 DNA: TGTGCCAGCATGGGGGAATGGAGCTACGAGCAGTACTTC

D gene: .
V gene: TRBV29-1
clone size: .
J gene: TRBJ1-5
CDR3 protein: CSVKLNSNQPQHF
CDR3 DNA: TGCAGCGTTAAGTTGAATAGCAATCAGCCCCAGCATTTT

D gene: .
V gene: TRBV19
clone size: few
J gene: TRBJ1-1
CDR3 protein: CASKVGGDEMNTEAFF
CDR3 DNA: TGTGCCAGTAAGGTGGGAGGGGACGAGATGAACACTGAAGCTTTCTTT

D gene: .
V gene: TRBV5-1
clone size: .
J gene: TRBJ2-3
CDR3 protein: CASSLDGDHPRQYF
CDR3 DNA: TGCGCCAGCAGCCTGGACGGGGACCATCCCAGGCAGTATTTT

D gene: .
V gene: TRBV29-1
clone size: once
J gene: TRBJ1-1
CDR3 protein: CSALPTIDTEAFF
CDR3 DNA: TGCAGCGCCCTCCCGACAATCGACACTGAAGCTTTCTTT

D gene: .
V gene: TRBV5-4
clone size: .
J gene: TRBJ1-1
CDR3 protein: CASIVRPGSTEAFF
CDR3 DNA: TGTGCCAGCATCGTGCGGCCGGGGAGCACTGAAGCTTTCTTT

D gene: TRBD1
V gene: TRBV7-3
clone size: few
J gene: TRBJ1-1
CDR3 protein: CASSLNPGQGVAFF
CDR3 DNA: TGTGCCAGCAGCTTAAACCCGGGACAGGGGGTTGCTTTCTTT

D gene: TRBD1
V gene: TRBV20-1
clone size: few
J gene: TRBJ2-3
CDR3 protein: CSALDRATQYF
CDR3 DNA: TGCAGTGCTTTGGACAGGGCCACGCAGTATTTT

D gene: .
V gene: TRBV30
clone size: .
J gene: TRBJ1-1
CDR3 protein: CAWSVRRGGEAFF
CDR3 DNA: TGTGCCTGGAGTGTACGTCGGGGCGGCGAAGCTTTCTTT

D gene: .
V gene: TRBV6-5
clone size: .
J gene: TRBJ1-1
CDR3 protein: CASSYSRQNTEAFF
CDR3 DNA: TGTGCCAGCAGTTACTCGAGGCAGAACACTGAAGCTTTCTTT

D gene: .
V gene: TRBV29-1
clone size: .
J gene: TRBJ2-7
CDR3 protein: CSVVALSSYEQYF
CDR3 DNA: TGCAGCGTTGTGGCTCTTAGCTCCTACGAGCAGTACTTC

D gene: TRBD1
V gene: TRBV19
clone size: .
J gene: TRBJ2-7
CDR3 protein: CAISPGTGYEQYF
CDR3 DNA: TGTGCCATCTCCCCCGGGACAGGGTACGAGCAGTACTTC

D gene: TRBD1
V gene: TRBV29-1
clone size: .
J gene: TRBJ2-1
CDR3 protein: CSGLTGGNEQFF
CDR3 DNA: TGCAGCGGATTGACAGGGGGGAATGAGCAGTTCTTC

D gene: TRBD2
V gene: TRBV4-3
clone size: .
J gene: TRBJ2-1
CDR3 protein: CASSLSGGSYNEQFF
CDR3 DNA: TGCGCCAGCAGCCTTAGCGGGGGGTCTTACAATGAGCAGTTCTTC

D gene: .
V gene: TRBV7-8
clone size: .
J gene: TRBJ2-2
CDR3 protein: CASSLGTGELFF
CDR3 DNA: TGTGCCAGCAGCCTGGGGACCGGGGAGCTGTTTTTT